This entry lists 3 T cell receptor beta chains sequenced from one sample in a study of T cell clonality in common variable immunodeficiency. TCRdb's table, derived via immunoSEQ multiplex PCR, lists solely in-frame clones and lacks some. This repertoire lists about 34,000 clones without singletons; about 0.86% sits in the top ten. The sample taken for sequencing was peripheral blood mononuclear cells. Source of these receptors: a person aged 18 to 75 in good health.

In this sample, this clone turned up many times. The read halts 3 residues ahead of the CDR3 end, with the missing end drawn from the germline J gene. The chain joins TRBV7-2 to TRBJ2-7; 8 bases align to TRBD2. Germline CDR1 and CDR2: SGHTA and FQGNSA. CDR3 length equals 15 residues. With 4 bases clipped from V and 4 bases from J, the junction kept 9 bases outside the gene matches. The CDR3 DNA, read in part, is TGTGCCAGCAGCTCGGCTAGACTAGCGAGGTACGAG. Amino acids: CASSSARLARYE. The full CDR3 sequence reads CASSSARLARYEQYF.

This clone was recorded many times. The CDR3 loop is CASSSWTSGRIEQFF. CDR3 bases read: TGTGCCAGCAGCTCCTGGACTAGCGGGAGAATTGAG. This chain joins TRBV7-2 and TRBJ2-1; 13 nucleotides agree with TRBD2. Sequencing ends 3 residues short of the CDR3 end; the germline J gene provides the rest. CDR1 and CDR2 (germline): SGHTA, FQGNSA. The CDR3 loop spans 15 amino acids. V lost 4 bases and J lost 9; bases outside the gene matches: 6.

This clone has at least ten counts. The CDR3 end lies 3 residues beyond the end of the read and is filled in from the germline J gene. The gene calls are TRBV11-2 and TRBJ1-3; 7 bases are shared with TRBD1. The germline CDR1 and CDR2 sequences are SGHAT and FQNNGV. The CDR3 is 14 amino acids. V was pared by 5 bases and J by 8 bases, with 9 bases of the junction left unmatched. The CDR3 sequence is CASSGLGTADTIYF. Incomplete CDR3 DNA: TGTGCCAGCAGCGGCCTCGGGACAGCGGACACC.